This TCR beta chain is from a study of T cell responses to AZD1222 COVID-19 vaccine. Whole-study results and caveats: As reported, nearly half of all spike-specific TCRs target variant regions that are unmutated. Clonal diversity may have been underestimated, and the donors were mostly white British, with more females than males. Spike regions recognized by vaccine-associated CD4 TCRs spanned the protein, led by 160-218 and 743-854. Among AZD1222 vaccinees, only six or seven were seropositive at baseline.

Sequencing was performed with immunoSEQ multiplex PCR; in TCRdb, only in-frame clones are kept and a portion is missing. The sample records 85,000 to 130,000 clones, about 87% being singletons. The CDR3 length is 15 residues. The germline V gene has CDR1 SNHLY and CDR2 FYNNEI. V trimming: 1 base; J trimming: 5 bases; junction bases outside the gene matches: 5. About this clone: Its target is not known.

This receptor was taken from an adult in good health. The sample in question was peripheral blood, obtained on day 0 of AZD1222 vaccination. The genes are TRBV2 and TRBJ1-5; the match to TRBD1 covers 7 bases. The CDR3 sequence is CASSEDRGAHQPQHF. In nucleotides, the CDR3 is TGTGCCAGCAGTGAAGACAGGGGAGCTCATCAGCCCCAGCATTTT.